The entry below gives a single TCR beta chain sequence along with its context. The germline CDR1 and CDR2 sequences are MGHRA and YSYEKL. The CDR3 extends over 15 amino acids. Trimming stripped 1 base from V and 8 bases from J, with 17 bases between. This record belongs to a study of cytomegalovirus exposure and HLA in healthy donors. The PCR contained 60 Vbeta and 13 Jbeta primers. The repertoire was sequenced with immunoSEQ multiplex PCR; TCRdb's copy has only in-frame clones and lacks some. The data contain some 150,000 clones, about 76% of them singletons. Input material: PBMCs. This chain connects TRBV4-1 to TRBJ1-2; D not resolved. This sequence was found in a woman between 35 and 50 years old in good health and CMV-seronegative. In DNA, the CDR3 is TGCGCCAGCAGCCAAGGTCCGAACTACCCCGACGGCTACACCTTC. This translates into CASSQGPNYPDGYTF.